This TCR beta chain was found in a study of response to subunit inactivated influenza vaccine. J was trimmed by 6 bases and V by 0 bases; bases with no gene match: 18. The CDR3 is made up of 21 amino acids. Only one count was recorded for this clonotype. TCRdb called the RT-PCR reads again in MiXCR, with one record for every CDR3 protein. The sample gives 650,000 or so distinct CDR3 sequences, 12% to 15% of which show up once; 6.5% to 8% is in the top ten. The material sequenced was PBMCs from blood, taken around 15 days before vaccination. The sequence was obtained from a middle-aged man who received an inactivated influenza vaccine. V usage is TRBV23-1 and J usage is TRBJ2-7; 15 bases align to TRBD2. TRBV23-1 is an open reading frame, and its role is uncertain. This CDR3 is CASSQSSPGQRTSGRAGEQYF. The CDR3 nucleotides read TGCGCCAGCAGTCAATCCTCGCCGGGACAGAGGACTAGCGGGAGGGCCGGCGAGCAGTACTTC.